The next 5 T cell receptor beta chains were all read from a single sample in a study of T cell clonotyping in hematopoietic cell transplantation. The data were produced by immunoSEQ multiplex PCR, yet TCRdb's version contains in-frame clones alone and is incomplete. The sample holds fewer than 80,000 clones, approximately 94% seen once. Specimen: peripheral blood mononuclear cells. These receptors were collected from a man aged 50 to 59 in good health. Some clones in this sample may be carry-over from other donors' samples.

The chain is built from TRBV30 and TRBJ1-2; D ambiguous. This CDR3 region has 11 residues. Trimming pared 5 bases from V and 7 bases from J, leaving 11 bases between. Germline-derived CDR1 and CDR2 are GTSNPN and SVGIG (reference sequence). CDR3 coding DNA: TGTGCCTGGCTTGACCGGGGTGGCTACACCTTC. The encoded protein is CAWLDRGGYTF. The full variable domain, rest sourced from reference TRBV30 and TRBJ1-2, is SQTIHQWPATLVQPVGSPLSLECTVEGTSNPNLYWYRQAAGRGLQLLFYSVGIGQISSEVPQNLSASRPQDRQFILSSKKLLLSDSGFYLCAWLDRGGYTFGSGTRLTVV.

The V and J genes are TRBV20-1 and TRBJ1-2; D is undetermined. The CDR3 spans 11 residues. Germline V lookup: CDR1 DFQATT, CDR2 SNEGSKA (reference sequence). V gave up 1 base and J gave up 10 bases, with 10 bases separating them. DNA of the CDR3: TGCAGTGCTAGAGTGACCTTTTTCTACACCTTC. This encodes CSARVTFFYTF.

This CDR3 is CASRGDSYNEQFF. CDR3 nucleotides: TGTGCCAGTCGCGGGGACTCCTACAATGAGCAGTTCTTC. This sequence joins TRBV19 and TRBJ2-1; a possible D gene is TRBD2 (6 bases). Germline V gene data show CDR1 as LNHDA and CDR2 as SQIVND (reference sequence). V lost 8 bases and J 0 bases, leaving 8 bases between the germline ends. This CDR3 is 13 amino acids long.

The V gene is TRBV6-5, the J gene TRBJ2-7, with TRBD1 identical over 8 bases. Germline CDR1 reads MNHEY; CDR2 reads SVGAGI. The CDR3 contains 15 residues. J gave up 4 bases and V 0 bases, and 5 bases lay outside the gene matches. Here the CDR3 reads CASSYSNRGVYEQYF. For the CDR3, the DNA is TGTGCCAGCAGTTACTCGAACAGGGGGGTTTACGAGCAGTACTTC.

The chain employs TRBV6-5 and TRBJ2-3, with 10 bases identical to TRBD2. The CDR3 is made up of 16 amino acids. V shed 2 bases and J 0 bases; nucleotides not matched to a gene: 2. Germline V gene data show CDR1 as MNHEY and CDR2 as SVGAGI. In DNA, the CDR3 is TGTGCCAGCAGTTACGGACTAGCGGCTAGCACAGATACGCAGTATTTT. This gives the protein CASSYGLAASTDTQYF.